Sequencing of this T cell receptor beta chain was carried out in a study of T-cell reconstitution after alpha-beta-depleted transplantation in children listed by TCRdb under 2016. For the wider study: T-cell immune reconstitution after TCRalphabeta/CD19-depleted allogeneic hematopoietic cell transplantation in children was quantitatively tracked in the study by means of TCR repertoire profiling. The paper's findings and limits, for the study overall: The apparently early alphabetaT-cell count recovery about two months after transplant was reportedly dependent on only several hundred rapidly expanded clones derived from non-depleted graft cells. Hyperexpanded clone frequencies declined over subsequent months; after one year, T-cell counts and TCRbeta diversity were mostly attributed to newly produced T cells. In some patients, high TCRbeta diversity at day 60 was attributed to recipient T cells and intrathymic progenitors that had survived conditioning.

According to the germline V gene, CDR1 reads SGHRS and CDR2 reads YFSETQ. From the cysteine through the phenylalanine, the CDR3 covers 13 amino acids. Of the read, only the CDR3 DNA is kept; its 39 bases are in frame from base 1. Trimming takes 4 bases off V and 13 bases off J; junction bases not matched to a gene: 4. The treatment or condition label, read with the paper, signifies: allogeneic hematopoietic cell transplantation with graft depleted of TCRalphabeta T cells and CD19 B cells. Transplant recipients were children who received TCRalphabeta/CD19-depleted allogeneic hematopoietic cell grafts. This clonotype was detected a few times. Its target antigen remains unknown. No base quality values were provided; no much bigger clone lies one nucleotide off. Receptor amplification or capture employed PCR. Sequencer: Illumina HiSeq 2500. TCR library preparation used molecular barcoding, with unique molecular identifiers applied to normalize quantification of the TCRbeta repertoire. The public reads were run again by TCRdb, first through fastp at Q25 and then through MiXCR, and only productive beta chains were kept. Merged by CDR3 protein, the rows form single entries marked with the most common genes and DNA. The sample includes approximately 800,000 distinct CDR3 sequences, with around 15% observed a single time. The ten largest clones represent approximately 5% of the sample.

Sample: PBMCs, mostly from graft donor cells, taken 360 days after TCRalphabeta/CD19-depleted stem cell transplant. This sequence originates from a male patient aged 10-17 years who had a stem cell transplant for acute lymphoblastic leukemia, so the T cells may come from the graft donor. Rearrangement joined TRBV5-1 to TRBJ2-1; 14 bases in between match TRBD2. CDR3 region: CASSRGTSGSQFF. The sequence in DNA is TGCGCCAGCAGCAGGGGGACTAGCGGGAGCCAGTTCTTC.